The 12 T cell receptor beta chains below were found in one sample sequenced in a study of blood T cells in healthy people across ages. The authors ran a second PCR of 7 to 11 cycles using a sample-barcoded 5' primer and a J-beta primer mix. Each CDR3 protein is one row after TCRdb ran MiXCR on the 5' RACE reads. The repertoire holds 1.4 million or so distinct CDR3 sequences, with roughly 43% as singletons. Sequencing input: blood. All receptors derive from a woman aged 18 to 35 in good health.

This clonotype was detected a few times. The chain uses TRBV9 and TRBJ1-5; D ambiguous. The CDR3 loop spans 14 amino acids. Trimming took off 0 bases at V and 6 bases at J, with 10 bases between the two ends. CDR1 is SGDLS and CDR2 is YYNGEE in the germline V gene. For the CDR3, the DNA is TGTGCCAGCAGCGTAGATTACGTTACTCAGCCCCAGCATTTT. It specifies CASSVDYVTQPQHF.

The V gene is TRBV7-8, the J gene TRBJ1-1; no reliable D call. CDR3 length equals 14 residues. Germline CDR1 reads SGHVS; CDR2 reads FQNEAQ. Deletions cut 2 bases from V and 6 bases from J, with 13 bases between. CDR3 DNA sequence: TGTGCCAGCAGCTTAACGGAGGCGGGTGCTGAAGCTTTCTTT. This translates into CASSLTEAGAEAFF.

The chain is built from TRBV6-5 and TRBJ2-1; D is ambiguous. V was pared by 2 bases and J by 5 bases, with 13 bases between. Per the germline V gene, CDR1 is MNHEY and CDR2 is SVGAGI. This CDR3 is built from 15 residues. Here the CDR3 DNA reads TGTGCCAGCAGTTACACATCGCCATGGGACAATGAGCAGTTCTTC. It specifies CASSYTSPWDNEQFF.

The chain recombines TRBV20-1 with TRBJ2-7; a weak D match, TRBD2 (6 bases). Deletions cut 0 bases from V and 2 bases from J, with 11 bases between. Looked up from germline, CDR1 is DFQATT and CDR2 is SNEGSKA (reference sequence). The CDR3 sequence is 14 residues long. CDR3 sequence (DNA): TGCAGTGCTAGAGATGGGGGGACCCCCTACGAGCAGTACTTC. Protein sequence: CSARDGGTPYEQYF.

This clonotype was seen ten or more times. The germline gene is not matched at one end of the junction; a read error may be the cause. The genes are TRBV5-1 and TRBJ1-1, with D unclear. This CDR3 is 14 amino acids long. In germline, CDR1 is SGHRS, CDR2 YFSETQ. The CDR3: CASSLGGPNTEAFF. CDR3 bases: TGTGCCAGCAGTTTAGGAGGACCGAACACTGAAGCTTTCTTT.

V gene TRBV5-1 combines with J gene TRBJ1-2, with 7 bases identical to TRBD1. J lost 4 bases, V lost 6 bases, and 12 bases had no gene match. The V gene's germline CDR1 is SGHRS and CDR2 YFSETQ. CDR3 length: 15 amino acids. CDR3 sequence reads: CASTEGTTGSYGYTF. In DNA form, the CDR3 reads TGCGCCAGCACCGAAGGGACGACAGGGTCCTATGGCTACACCTTC. Full variable domain (remainder filled in from reference TRBV5-1 and TRBJ1-2): KAGVTQTPRYLIKTRGQQVTLSCSPISGHRSVSWYQQTPGQGLQFLFEYFSETQRNKGNFPGRFSGRQFSNSRSEMNVSTLELGDSALYLCASTEGTTGSYGYTFGSGTRLTVV.

This clonotype was counted between two and nine times. The chain combines TRBV4-1 with TRBJ1-1, with D unclear. The germline gives CDR1 MGHRA, CDR2 YSYEKL. This CDR3 is built from 15 residues. V was pared by 1 base and J by 4 bases, with 13 bases between. The CDR3 DNA sequence: TGCGCCAGCAGCCAAGGGCCGGTACGTGGCACTGAAGCTTTCTTT. Translation gives CASSQGPVRGTEAFF.

Regarding this clonotype: This may be a read error, as it is one base from a much larger clone. This chain uses TRBV12-5 with TRBJ1-6; D is possibly TRBD1 (5 bases). CDR3 size: 14 residues. CDR1 LGHNT and CDR2 FRNRAP come from the germline V gene. V shed 5 bases and J shed 8 bases, with 13 bases lying between them. Written as DNA, the CDR3 is TGTGCTAGTGGTGTGATGGGGCTTGATTCACCCCTCCACTTT. This codes for CASGVMGLDSPLHF.

For the CDR3, the DNA is TGCAGCGTCTCGTTCCCCGACAGGGGCAACAATGAGCAGTTCTTC. This sequence encodes CSVSFPDRGNNEQFF. The genes are TRBV29-1 and TRBJ2-1, with 8 bases matching TRBD1. CDR3 size: 15 residues. The germline CDR1 and CDR2 sequences are SQVTM and ANQGSEA. The V and J ends lost 6 bases and 5 bases, in that order; junction bases with no gene match: 12.

The CDR3 nucleotides are TGTGCCAGCAGTCTATCTCAAAGGGACGAGCAGTACTTC. Protein sequence: CASSLSQRDEQYF. The chain combines TRBV12-3 or TRBV12-4 with TRBJ2-5; D is unclear. The J call is uncertain, as TRBJ2-7 better fits the DNA end. The CDR3 is 13 residues long.

The V call is TRBV6-6, the J call TRBJ1-1; the D is unclear. The CDR3 length is 15 residues. Germline V gene lookup returns CDR1 MNHNY and CDR2 SVGAGI (reference sequence). Trimming stripped 5 bases from V and 1 base from J, with 14 bases between. The CDR3 spells CASSNPARGNTEAFF. CDR3 DNA sequence: TGTGCCAGCAGTAACCCCGCACGGGGGAACACTGAAGCTTTCTTT.

J is TRBJ2-1 and V is TRBV21-1. TRBV21-1 is designated a pseudogene. The CDR3 consists of 15 residues. The chain's CDR3 is CASSTDTYIYNEQFF. CDR3 DNA sequence: TGTGCCAGCAGCACCGACACCTACATTTACAATGAGCAGTTCTTC.